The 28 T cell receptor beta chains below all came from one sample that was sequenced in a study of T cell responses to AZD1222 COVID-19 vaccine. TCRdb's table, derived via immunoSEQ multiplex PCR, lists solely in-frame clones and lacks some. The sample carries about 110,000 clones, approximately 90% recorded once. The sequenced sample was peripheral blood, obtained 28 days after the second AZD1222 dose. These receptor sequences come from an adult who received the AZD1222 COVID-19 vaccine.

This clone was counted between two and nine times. This CDR3 is CASRATRGGNYGYTF. The CDR3 nucleotides are TGTGCCAGCAGGGCCACCAGGGGGGGGAACTATGGCTACACCTTC. The chain combines TRBV2 with TRBJ1-2; 7 bases map to TRBD1. CDR1 SNHLY and CDR2 FYNNEI come from the germline V gene. This CDR3 has 15 amino acids. With 6 bases clipped from V and 2 bases from J, the junction kept 9 bases outside the gene matches.

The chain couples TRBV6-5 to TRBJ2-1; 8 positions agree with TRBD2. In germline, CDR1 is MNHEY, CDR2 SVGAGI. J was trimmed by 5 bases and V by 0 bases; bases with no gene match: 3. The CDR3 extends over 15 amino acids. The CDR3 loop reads CASSYSGTRNNEQFF. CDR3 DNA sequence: TGTGCCAGCAGTTACTCAGGGACTAGAAACAATGAGCAGTTCTTC.

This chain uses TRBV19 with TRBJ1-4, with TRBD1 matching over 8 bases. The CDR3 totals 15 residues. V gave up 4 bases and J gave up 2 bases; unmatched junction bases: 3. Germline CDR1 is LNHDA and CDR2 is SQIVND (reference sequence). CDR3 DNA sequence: TGTGCCAGTAGTAGGACAGGGACCACTAATGAAAAACTGTTTTTT. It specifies CASSRTGTTNEKLFF.

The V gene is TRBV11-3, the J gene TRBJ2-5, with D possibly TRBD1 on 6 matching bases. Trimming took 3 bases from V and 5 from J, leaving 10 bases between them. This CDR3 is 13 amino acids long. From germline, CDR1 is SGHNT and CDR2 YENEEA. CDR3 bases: TGTGCCAGCAGCTTTGCAGGACAGGAGACCCAGTACTTC. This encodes CASSFAGQETQYF.

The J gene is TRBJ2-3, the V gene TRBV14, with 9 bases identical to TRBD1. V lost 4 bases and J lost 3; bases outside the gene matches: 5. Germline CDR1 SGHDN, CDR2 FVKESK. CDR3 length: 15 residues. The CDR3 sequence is CASSPLGTGTDTQYF. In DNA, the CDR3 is TGTGCCAGCAGCCCCCTGGGGACAGGGACAGATACGCAGTATTTT.

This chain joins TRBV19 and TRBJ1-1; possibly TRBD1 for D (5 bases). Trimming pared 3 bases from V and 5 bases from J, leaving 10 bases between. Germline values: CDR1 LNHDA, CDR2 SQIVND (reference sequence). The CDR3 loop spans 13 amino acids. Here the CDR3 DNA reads TGTGCCAGTAGTATGGGGCTGAGGACTGAAGCTTTCTTT. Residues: CASSMGLRTEAFF.

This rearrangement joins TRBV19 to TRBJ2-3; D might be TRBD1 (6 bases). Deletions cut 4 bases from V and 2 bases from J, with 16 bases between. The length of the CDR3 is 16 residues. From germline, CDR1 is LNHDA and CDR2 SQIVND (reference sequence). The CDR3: CASSKFRGKDTDTQYF. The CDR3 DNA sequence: TGTGCCAGTAGTAAGTTCAGGGGAAAGGACACAGATACGCAGTATTTT. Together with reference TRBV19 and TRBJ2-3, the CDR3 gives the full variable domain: DGGITQSPKYLFRKEGQNVTLSCEQNLNHDAMYWYRQDPGQGLRLIYYSQIVNDFQKGDIAEGYSVSREKKESFPLTVTSAQKNPTAFYLCASSKFRGKDTDTQYFGPGTRLTVL.

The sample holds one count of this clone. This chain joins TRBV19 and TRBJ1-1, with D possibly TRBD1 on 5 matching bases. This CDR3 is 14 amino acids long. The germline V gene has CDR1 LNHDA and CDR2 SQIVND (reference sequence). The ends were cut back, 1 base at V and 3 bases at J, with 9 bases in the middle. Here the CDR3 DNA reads TGTGCCAGTAGTATAGGGGACGGTTACACTGAAGCTTTCTTT. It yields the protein CASSIGDGYTEAFF.

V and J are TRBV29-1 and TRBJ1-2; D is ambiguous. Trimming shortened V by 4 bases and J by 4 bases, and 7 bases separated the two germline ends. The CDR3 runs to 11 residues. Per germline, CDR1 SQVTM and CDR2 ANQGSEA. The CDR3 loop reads CSVVSAYGYTF. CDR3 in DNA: TGCAGCGTTGTGTCTGCCTATGGCTACACCTTC.

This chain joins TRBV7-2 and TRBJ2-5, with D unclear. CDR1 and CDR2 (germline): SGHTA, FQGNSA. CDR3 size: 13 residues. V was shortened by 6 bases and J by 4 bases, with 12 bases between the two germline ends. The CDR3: CASSSTLLETQYF. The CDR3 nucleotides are TGTGCCAGCAGTTCTACCTTATTAGAGACCCAGTACTTC.

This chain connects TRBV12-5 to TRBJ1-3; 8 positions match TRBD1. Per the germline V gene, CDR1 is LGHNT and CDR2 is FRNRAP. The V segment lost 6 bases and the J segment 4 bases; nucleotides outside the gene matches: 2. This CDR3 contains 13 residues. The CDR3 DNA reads TGTGCTAGTGGGGCAGGGGGCGGAAACACCATATATTTT. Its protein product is CASGAGGGNTIYF.

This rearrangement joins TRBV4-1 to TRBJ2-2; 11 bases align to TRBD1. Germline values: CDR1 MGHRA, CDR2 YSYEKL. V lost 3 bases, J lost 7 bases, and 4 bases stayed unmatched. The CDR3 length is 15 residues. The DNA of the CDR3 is TGCGCCAGCAGCCACGGGACAGGGGGACACGGGGAGCTGTTTTTT. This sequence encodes CASSHGTGGHGELFF.

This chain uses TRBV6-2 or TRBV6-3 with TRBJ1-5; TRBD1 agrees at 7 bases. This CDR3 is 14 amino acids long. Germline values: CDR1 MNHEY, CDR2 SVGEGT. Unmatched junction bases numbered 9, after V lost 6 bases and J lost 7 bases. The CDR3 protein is CASSLGTVQQPQHF. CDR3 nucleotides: TGTGCCAGCAGCTTAGGGACAGTTCAACAGCCCCAGCATTTT.

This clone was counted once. The DNA for the CDR3 is TGTGCGCTGAGTGGGAGTCAGAGGGAAAAAGGGGGCGGCTACACCTTC. Protein product: CALSGSQREKGGGYTF. The chain has TRBV10-3 and TRBJ1-2; 7 positions agree with TRBD1. CDR1 is ENHRY and CDR2 is SYGVKD in the germline V gene. This CDR3 spans 16 amino acids.

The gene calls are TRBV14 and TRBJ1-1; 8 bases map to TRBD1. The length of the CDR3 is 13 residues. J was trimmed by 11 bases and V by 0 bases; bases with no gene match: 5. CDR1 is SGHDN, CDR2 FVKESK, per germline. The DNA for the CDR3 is TGTGCCAGCAGCCAAGAAACAGGGGGGATGGCTTTCTTT. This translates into CASSQETGGMAFF.

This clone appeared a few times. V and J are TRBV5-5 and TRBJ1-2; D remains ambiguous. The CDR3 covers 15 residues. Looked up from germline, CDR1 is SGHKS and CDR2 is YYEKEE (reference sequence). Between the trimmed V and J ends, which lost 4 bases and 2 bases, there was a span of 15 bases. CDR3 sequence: CASSRDGSTNYGYTF. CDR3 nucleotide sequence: TGTGCCAGCAGCCGAGACGGATCTACGAACTATGGCTACACCTTC.

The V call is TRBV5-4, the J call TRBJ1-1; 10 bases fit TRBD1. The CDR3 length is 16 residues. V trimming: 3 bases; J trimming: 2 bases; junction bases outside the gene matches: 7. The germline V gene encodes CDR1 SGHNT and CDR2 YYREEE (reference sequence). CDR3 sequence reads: CASSSGQGVLNTEAFF. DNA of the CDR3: TGTGCCAGCAGCTCCGGACAGGGGGTTCTTAACACTGAAGCTTTCTTT.

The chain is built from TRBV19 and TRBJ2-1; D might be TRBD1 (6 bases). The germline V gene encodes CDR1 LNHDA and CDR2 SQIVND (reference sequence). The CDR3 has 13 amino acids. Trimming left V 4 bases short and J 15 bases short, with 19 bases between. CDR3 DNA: TGTGCCAGTAGTACCCTCGGACAGAGGTTCTGGTTCTTC. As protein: CASSTLGQRFWFF.

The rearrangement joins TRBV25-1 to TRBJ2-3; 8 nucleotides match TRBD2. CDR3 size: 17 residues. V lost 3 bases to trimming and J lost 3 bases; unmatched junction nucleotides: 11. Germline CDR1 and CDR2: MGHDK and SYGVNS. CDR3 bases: TGTGCCAGCAGTGATCGTTCCTTTTCGGGAGGGACAGATACGCAGTATTTT. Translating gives CASSDRSFSGGTDTQYF.

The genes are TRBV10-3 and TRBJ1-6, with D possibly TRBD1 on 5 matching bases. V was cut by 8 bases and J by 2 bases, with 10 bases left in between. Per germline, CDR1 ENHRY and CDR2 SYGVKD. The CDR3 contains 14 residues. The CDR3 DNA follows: TGTGCCATCCGGGGGGAAACCTATAATTCACCCCTCCACTTT. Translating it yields CAIRGETYNSPLHF.

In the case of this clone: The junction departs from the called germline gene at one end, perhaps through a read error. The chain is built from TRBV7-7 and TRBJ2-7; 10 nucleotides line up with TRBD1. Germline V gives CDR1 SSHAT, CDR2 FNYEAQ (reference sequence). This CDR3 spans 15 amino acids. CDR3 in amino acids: CASSPGQGNSYEQYF. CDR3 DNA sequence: TGTGCTAGCAGCCCGGGACAGGGGAACTCCTACGAGCAGTACTTC.

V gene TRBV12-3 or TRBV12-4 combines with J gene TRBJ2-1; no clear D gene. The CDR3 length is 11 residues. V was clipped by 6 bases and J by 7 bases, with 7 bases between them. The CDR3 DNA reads TGTGCCAGCAGGGAACGGAATGAGCAGTTCTTC. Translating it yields CASRERNEQFF.

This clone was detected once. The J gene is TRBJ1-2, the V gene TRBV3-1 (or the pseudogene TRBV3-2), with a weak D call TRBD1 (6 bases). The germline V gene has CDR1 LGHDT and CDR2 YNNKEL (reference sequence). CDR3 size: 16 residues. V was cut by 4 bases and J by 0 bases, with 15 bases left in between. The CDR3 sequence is CASSLMRGQTNYGYTF. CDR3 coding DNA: TGTGCCAGCAGCCTAATGCGCGGACAGACTAACTATGGCTACACCTTC.

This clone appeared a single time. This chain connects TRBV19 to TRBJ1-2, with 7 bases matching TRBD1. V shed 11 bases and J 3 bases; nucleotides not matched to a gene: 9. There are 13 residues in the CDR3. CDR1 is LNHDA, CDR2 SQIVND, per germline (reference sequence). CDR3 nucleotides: TGTGCCGCTCGTGAGGGGGCCGACTATGGCTACACCTTC. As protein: CAAREGADYGYTF.

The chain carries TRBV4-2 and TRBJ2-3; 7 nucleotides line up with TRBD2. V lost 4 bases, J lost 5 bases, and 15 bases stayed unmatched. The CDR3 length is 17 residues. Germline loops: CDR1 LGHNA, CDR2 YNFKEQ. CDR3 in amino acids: CASSPTPAAGAKDTQYF. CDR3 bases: TGTGCCAGCAGCCCAACTCCGGCGGCGGGAGCCAAAGATACGCAGTATTTT.

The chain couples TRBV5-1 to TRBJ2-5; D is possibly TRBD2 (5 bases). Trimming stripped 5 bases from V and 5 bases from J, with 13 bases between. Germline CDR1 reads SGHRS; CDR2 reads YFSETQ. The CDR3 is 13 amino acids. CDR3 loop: CASRELEYETQYF. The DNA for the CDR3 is TGCGCCAGCAGGGAACTAGAGTATGAGACCCAGTACTTC. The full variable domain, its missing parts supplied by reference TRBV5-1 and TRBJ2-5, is KAGVTQTPRYLIKTRGQQVTLSCSPISGHRSVSWYQQTPGQGLQFLFEYFSETQRNKGNFPGRFSGRQFSNSRSEMNVSTLELGDSALYLCASRELEYETQYFGPGTRLLVL.

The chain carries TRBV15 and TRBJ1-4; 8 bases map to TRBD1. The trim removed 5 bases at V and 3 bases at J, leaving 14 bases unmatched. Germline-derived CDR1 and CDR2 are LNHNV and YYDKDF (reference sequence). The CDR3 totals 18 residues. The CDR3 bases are TGTGCCACCAGCCGACACTGGGGACAGGCGGGAGCTAATGAAAAACTGTTTTTT. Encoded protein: CATSRHWGQAGANEKLFF.

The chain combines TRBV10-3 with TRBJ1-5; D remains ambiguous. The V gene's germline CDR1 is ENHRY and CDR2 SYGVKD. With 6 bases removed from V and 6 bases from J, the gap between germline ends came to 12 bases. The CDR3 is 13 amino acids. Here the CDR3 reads CAISEGLGQPQHF. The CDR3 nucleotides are TGTGCCATCAGCGAGGGATTGGGTCAGCCCCAGCATTTT.